These T cell receptor beta chains were read from a single sample in a study of identical twins. MiXCR, applied by TCRdb to the 5' RACE reads, yields one record per CDR3 protein. The table lists about 690,000 distinct CDR3 sequences, around 20% of them singletons. This sample also belongs to another study, concerning T cells expressing NK-cell markers.

The sample comprised PBMCs. The receptor set was obtained from a young woman in good health. The CDR3 runs from the conserved cysteine through the conserved F or W. A D gene is named only where the DNA matches it firmly. Size is omitted from some rows. Given values are once, few, many or a class for expanded clones.

V gene	J gene	clone size	D gene	CDR3 DNA	CDR3 protein
TRBV7-8	TRBJ2-3	NA	TRBD1	TGTGCCAGCAGCTTAGCGCGATACAGGGGGAAGACAGATATGCAGTATTTT	CASSLARYRGKTDMQYF
TRBV7-6	TRBJ2-7	NA	NA	TGTGCCAGCAGCTTAGCAGTCCACTACGAGCAGTACTTC	CASSLAVHYEQYF
TRBV2	TRBJ2-4	many	NA	TGTGCCAGCAGTCTATCCCAAGGAAACATTCAGTACTTC	CASSLSQGNIQYF
TRBV10-3	TRBJ1-5	NA	NA	TGTGCCATCAGTGAGTCGGACTTTTATAGCAATCAGCCCCAGCATTTT	CAISESDFYSNQPQHF
TRBV12-3/TRBV12-4	TRBJ1-5	NA	TRBD1	TGTGCCAGCACCCCGGAGGGACAGGGAGGGAGGCAGCCCCAGCATTTT	CASTPEGQGGRQPQHF
TRBV9	TRBJ2-4	NA	NA	TGTGCCAGCAGCGCCCCGAGGGGGGACCGTTACTTC	CASSAPRGDRYF
TRBV5-5	TRBJ2-3	NA	TRBD2	TGTGCCAGCAGCCCAAGGCCCCTAGCGGGGGAAACAGATACGCAGTATTTT	CASSPRPLAGETDTQYF
TRBV27	TRBJ1-2	few	NA	TGTGCCAGCAGTTCGATGGGGTTCTCTGGCTACACCTTC	CASSSMGFSGYTF
TRBV12-3/TRBV12-4	TRBJ1-6	many	NA	TGTGCCAGCAGGATCTCCTATAATTCACCCCTCCACTTT	CASRISYNSPLHF
TRBV9	TRBJ1-5	few	NA	TGTGCCAGCAGCGTAGAAGCGGCGACGCCCCAGCATTTT	CASSVEAATPQHF
TRBV12-3/TRBV12-4	TRBJ2-7	NA	NA	TGTGCCAGCAGTTTACTCACAGCGTCCTACGAGCAGTACTTC	CASSLLTASYEQYF
TRBV27	TRBJ2-1	NA	TRBD1	TGTGCCAGCAGCCCCGGGACAGACTCCTACAATGAGCAGTTCTTC	CASSPGTDSYNEQFF
TRBV10-3	TRBJ2-5	NA	NA	TGTGCCATCAGTGGTCGGACCTCTAAAGAGACCCAGTACTTC	CAISGRTSKETQYF
TRBV6-1	TRBJ1-2	NA	NA	TGTGCCAGCAGTAATAACCCGGGGGCAACGGGAGGCTACACCTTC	CASSNNPGATGGYTF
TRBV20-1	TRBJ1-1	few	NA	TGCAGTGCTCAGACTCTTATGAACACTGAAGCTTTCTTT	CSAQTLMNTEAFF
TRBV27	TRBJ2-3	NA	NA	TGTGCCAGCAGACCCCTGGTCGTGGACGGAACTCGCACAGATACGCAGTATTTT	CASRPLVVDGTRTDTQYF
TRBV20-1	TRBJ1-2	NA	TRBD1	TGCAGTGCTAGAGACAGGGACAGCACTAACTATGGCTACACCTTC	CSARDRDSTNYGYTF
TRBV6-1	TRBJ2-5	NA	TRBD2	TGTGCCAGCCTTCCAGCGGGGGGGCCGGAAGAGACCCAGTACTTC	CASLPAGGPEETQYF
TRBV20-1	TRBJ2-1	NA	TRBD1	TGCAGTGCACAGACAGGGGGCGAAGGTAATGAGCAGTTCTTC	CSAQTGGEGNEQFF
TRBV6-5	TRBJ2-1	NA	TRBD2	TGTGCCAGCAGTTACCATCTGCGGGGGGGATCTGTACGCAATGAGCAGTTCTTC	CASSYHLRGGSVRNEQFF
TRBV5-4	TRBJ2-3	NA	TRBD2	TGTGCCAGCAGCTTGGAGGCCCCTAGCGGAGATACGCAGTATTTT	CASSLEAPSGDTQYF
TRBV4-3	TRBJ2-6	NA	NA	TGCGCCAGCAGCCTACAAGTGGACCGAGTAAGCTCTGGGGCCAACGTCCTGACTTTC	CASSLQVDRVSSGANVLTF
TRBV15	TRBJ2-1	NA	NA	TGTGCCACCAGCAGAGGGGGTCAGCCCAATGAGCAGTTCTTC	CATSRGGQPNEQFF
TRBV20-1	TRBJ2-7	few	TRBD2	TGCAGTGCTAGAGAAAGGGGTAGCGGGATCCCCGAGCAGTACTTC	CSARERGSGIPEQYF
TRBV6-4	TRBJ1-1	many	NA	TGTGCCAGCAGTGCCGGGGCGAACACTGAAGCTTTCTTT	CASSAGANTEAFF
TRBV12-3/TRBV12-4	TRBJ2-2	NA	NA	TGTGCCAGCTCCGAGACAGGTGACACCGGGGAGCTGTTTTTT	CASSETGDTGELFF
TRBV7-9	TRBJ2-7	many	NA	TGTGCCAGCAGCCCCCGGACAGATTCCTACGAGCAGTACTTC	CASSPRTDSYEQYF
TRBV10-1	TRBJ2-1	few	TRBD2	TGCGCCAGCAGTGCTCGGGAGGGCAATGAGCAGTTCTTC	CASSAREGNEQFF
TRBV18	TRBJ2-7	many	NA	TGTGCCAGCTCTCTAGGGCCGGCGGGCTCCTACGAGCAGTACTTC	CASSLGPAGSYEQYF
TRBV24-1	TRBJ2-7	many	NA	TGTGCCACCAGTGACTCCGACAGCCCCTACGAGCAGTACTTC	CATSDSDSPYEQYF
TRBV5-6	TRBJ1-1	few	TRBD1	TGTGCCAGCAGCGTACAGGGGATCGCTGAAGCTTTCTTT	CASSVQGIAEAFF
TRBV6-2/TRBV6-3	TRBJ2-3	many	TRBD2	TGTGCCAGCATGCTGGGGGAGCTAGCGGGAGTCACAGATACGCAGTATTTT	CASMLGELAGVTDTQYF
TRBV20-1	TRBJ1-4	NA	TRBD1	TGCAGTGCCCCCGACAGGGGGCACGAAAAACTGTTTTTT	CSAPDRGHEKLFF
TRBV7-2	TRBJ2-1	few	NA	TGTGCCAGCAGCCTCCCTACTGGGTACGGGCTCTCCGGCGAGCAGTTCTTC	CASSLPTGYGLSGEQFF
TRBV10-2	TRBJ2-6	NA	NA	TGCGCCAGCAGTGACCATAATACTGGGGCCAACGTCCTGACTTTC	CASSDHNTGANVLTF
TRBV18	TRBJ2-5	NA	NA	TGTGCCAGCTCAGACAGTAACATGGGGACCCAGTACTTC	CASSDSNMGTQYF
TRBV6-2/TRBV6-3	TRBJ2-1	NA	TRBD1	TGTGCCAGCAGTACTAGACAGGGTGCCAATGAGCAGTTCTTC	CASSTRQGANEQFF
TRBV12-3/TRBV12-4	TRBJ2-2	NA	TRBD2	TGTGCCAGCGGCCCTAGCGGGGGCCGCACCGGGGAGCTGTTTTTT	CASGPSGGRTGELFF
TRBV5-1	TRBJ2-1	once	NA	TGCGCCAGCAGCTATAGAACTGGGGGAAGCTCCTACAATGAGCAGTTCTTC	CASSYRTGGSSYNEQFF
TRBV20-1	TRBJ2-7	few	NA	TGCAGTGCTAGAGATCCACTAATCTCCTACGAGCAGTACTTC	CSARDPLISYEQYF
TRBV10-3	TRBJ2-1	many	TRBD2	TGTGCCATCAGTGACCCAAAGAGCGGGAGTGAGGTTGAGCAGTTCTTC	CAISDPKSGSEVEQFF
TRBV20-1	TRBJ1-1	NA	NA	TGCAGTGCTCGACTCATGAACACTGAAGCTTTCTTT	CSARLMNTEAFF
TRBV12-3/TRBV12-4	TRBJ1-1	few	NA	TGTGCCAGCAGTTTGCGTCGGATCTTGGACACTGAAGCTTTCTTT	CASSLRRILDTEAFF
TRBV7-2	TRBJ2-3	NA	NA	TGTGCCAGCAGCCCCCCAAGCGTTCGGGTCGAAGATACGCAGTATTTT	CASSPPSVRVEDTQYF
TRBV9	TRBJ1-1	NA	NA	TGTGCCAGCAGCGTAGCTACGGGGTGGGGGAACACTGAAGCTTTCTTT	CASSVATGWGNTEAFF
TRBV29-1	TRBJ2-3	many	TRBD2	TGCAGCGTCACCGGACTAGCGGGAGCCTCAGATACGCAGTATTTT	CSVTGLAGASDTQYF
TRBV3-1	TRBJ1-2	once	NA	TGTGCCAGCAGCCAGATTTTATCCGGCAACTATGGCTACACCTTC	CASSQILSGNYGYTF
TRBV10-2	TRBJ1-1	many	TRBD1	TGCGCCACCCAGGGGGGCTCGAACACTGAAGCTTTCTTT	CATQGGSNTEAFF
TRBV11-3	TRBJ2-7	NA	NA	TGTGCCAGCAGCTTAGCCTGGGGGGACAGACCCTACGAGCAGTACTTC	CASSLAWGDRPYEQYF
TRBV28	TRBJ2-1	few	NA	TGTGCCAGCAGTTTCTCCTTTGGGTCTAGCTCCTACAATGAGCAGTTCTTC	CASSFSFGSSSYNEQFF
TRBV12-3/TRBV12-4	TRBJ2-7	many	TRBD2	TGTGCCAGCAGCTACCGACTAGCGGGGGTCTACGAGCAGTACTTC	CASSYRLAGVYEQYF
TRBV12-3/TRBV12-4	TRBJ2-2	NA	NA	TGTGCCAGCAGTCCCCGAGGGGCGTCCGGGGAGCTGTTTTTT	CASSPRGASGELFF
TRBV29-1	TRBJ1-1	NA	NA	TGCAGCGTCGGCGGGAAGAACACTGAAGCTTTCTTT	CSVGGKNTEAFF
TRBV6-1	TRBJ2-3	once	TRBD1	TGTGCCAGCAAGCAACAGGGGGTTGGCACAGATACGCAGTATTTT	CASKQQGVGTDTQYF
TRBV6-2/TRBV6-3	TRBJ1-5	few	NA	TGTGCCAGCAGTTACTGGGAGCTCGGACAGCCCCAGCATTTT	CASSYWELGQPQHF
TRBV10-2	TRBJ2-7	few	NA	TGCGCCAGCAGCGGCCCCGGGACCTTCTACGAGCAGTACTTC	CASSGPGTFYEQYF
TRBV9	TRBJ1-4	few	NA	TGTGCCAGCAGCGTAGGCCCTTTAAATGAAAAACTGTTTTTT	CASSVGPLNEKLFF
TRBV29-1	TRBJ2-7	NA	NA	TGCAGCGCCGCCGCTATGGGCTACGAGCAGTACTTC	CSAAAMGYEQYF
TRBV7-9	TRBJ2-2	NA	TRBD2	TGTGCCAGCAGCTCGCTAGCGGACCCGAAGGGGGAGCTGTTTTTT	CASSSLADPKGELFF
TRBV20-1	TRBJ2-1	NA	NA	TGCAGTGCTCGAGGCGGGCTGGGATTTGAGCAGTTCTTC	CSARGGLGFEQFF